This T cell receptor beta chain was identified in a study of blood T cell repertoires in COVID-19. Study summary: The study drew acute and convalescent COVID-19 samples from the United States, Italy and Spain. PBMCs, B-cell-depleted T cells, or T cells were the source of the cDNA or gDNA that made up the material.

This CDR3 contains 15 residues. V lost 6 bases and J lost 4; bases outside the gene matches: 6. Germline V gene data show CDR1 as SGHAT and CDR2 as FQNNGV. As handled by the study authors: By means of reference gene primer amplification, nucleated cell counts were estimated. The protocol was immunoSEQ multiplex PCR, while the TCRdb copy is restricted to in-frame clones and leaves out a portion. V, J and clone size are those of that table, while D and trimming were read from the DNA. Of around 75,000 clones listed, more than 75% are singletons. The TCR originated in a human donor in a cohort sampled during active COVID-19. Sequenced: peripheral blood. This chain joins TRBV11-2 and TRBJ2-1; 10 nucleotides match TRBD2. The CDR3 loop reads CASRKLAGKYNEQFF. CDR3 DNA: TGTGCCAGCAGGAAACTAGCGGGAAAGTACAATGAGCAGTTCTTC.